These T cell receptor beta chains were read from a single sample in a study of blood T cell repertoires in COVID-19. Sequencing used immunoSEQ multiplex PCR; TCRdb keeps in-frame clones, though not all of them. The sample lists about 190,000 clones, around 84% occurring once. The sequencing input was peripheral blood. The receptors stem from a human donor in a cohort sampled during active COVID-19. Each CDR3 is given with its conserved first and last residue. Fields, in order: D gene, clone size, CDR3 length, J gene, V gene, CDR3 DNA, CDR3 protein. The D gene is left open where the match is weak. The size field is filled for only some rows; it gives once, few, many or a size class.

D: TRBD1
size: NA
length: 17
J: TRBJ2-2
V: TRBV14
DNA: TGTGCCAGCAGCCAGGGCCGGGACAGGGGATACACCGGGGAGCTGTTTTTT
CDR3: CASSQGRDRGYTGELFF

D: TRBD2
size: NA
length: 14
J: TRBJ2-3
V: TRBV7-2
DNA: TGTGCCAGCAGCTTGAGGCGGGGGGGGGATACGCAGTATTTT
CDR3: CASSLRRGGDTQYF

D: TRBD2
size: NA
length: 14
J: TRBJ2-2
V: TRBV6-5
DNA: TGTGCCAGCAGTTACACCTTAGCGGGGGGGGAGCTGTTTTTT
CDR3: CASSYTLAGGELFF

D: TRBD1
size: NA
length: 14
J: TRBJ1-4
V: TRBV5-5
DNA: TGTGCCAGCAGCTGGGACAGGGGCAATGAAAAACTGTTTTTT
CDR3: CASSWDRGNEKLFF

D: NA
size: NA
length: 13
J: TRBJ1-2
V: TRBV4-2
DNA: TGTGCCAGCAGCCAAGTGGGAGACTATGGCTACACCTTC
CDR3: CASSQVGDYGYTF

D: NA
size: NA
length: 11
J: TRBJ1-2
V: TRBV29-1
DNA: TGCAGCGCGGACCTAAACTATGGCTACACCTTC
CDR3: CSADLNYGYTF

D: NA
size: NA
length: 14
J: TRBJ1-4
V: TRBV10-2
DNA: TGCGCCAGCAGTGACCCAGCGATTAATGAAAAACTGTTTTTT
CDR3: CASSDPAINEKLFF

D: TRBD2
size: NA
length: 17
J: TRBJ2-5
V: TRBV5-1
DNA: TGCGCCAGCAGCTTAGGACTAGCGGGAGGTGTTGGCGAGACCCAGTACTTC
CDR3: CASSLGLAGGVGETQYF

D: TRBD1
size: NA
length: 13
J: TRBJ1-4
V: TRBV19
DNA: TGTGCCAGTAGGGACAGGGACAATGAAAAACTGTTTTTT
CDR3: CASRDRDNEKLFF

D: NA
size: NA
length: 14
J: TRBJ2-5
V: TRBV24-1
DNA: TGTGCCACCAGTGATAACGGGTTTGGAGAGACCCAGTACTTC
CDR3: CATSDNGFGETQYF

D: NA
size: once
length: 13
J: TRBJ1-2
V: TRBV5-1
DNA: TGCGCCAGCAGCTTGGAGACTCTGTATGGCTACACCTTC
CDR3: CASSLETLYGYTF

D: NA
size: NA
length: 15
J: TRBJ2-2
V: TRBV5-1
DNA: TGCGCCAGCAGCTTGGCGTCAGGGTCCGCCGGGGAGCTGTTTTTT
CDR3: CASSLASGSAGELFF

D: TRBD1
size: NA
length: 15
J: TRBJ1-2
V: TRBV5-1
DNA: TGCGCCAGCAGCCCGGGAGGACAGGGAAGGGATGGCTACACCTTC
CDR3: CASSPGGQGRDGYTF

D: NA
size: NA
length: 17
J: TRBJ1-5
V: TRBV28
DNA: TGTGCCAGCAGTAACTACTTAACCCAATTTACCGGGCAGCCCCAGCATTTT
CDR3: CASSNYLTQFTGQPQHF

D: TRBD1
size: NA
length: 16
J: TRBJ2-3
V: TRBV5-1
DNA: TGCGCCAGCAGCTTCGACCCGGGACAGGGGGCAGATACGCAGTATTTT
CDR3: CASSFDPGQGADTQYF

D: NA
size: NA
length: 10
J: TRBJ1-1
V: TRBV6-5
DNA: TGTGCCAGCCAACAGGGTAGAGCTTTCTTT
CDR3: CASQQGRAFF

D: NA
size: NA
length: 13
J: TRBJ2-1
V: TRBV6-5
DNA: TGTGCCAGCTCACCCCATCCTACCGGTGAGCAGTTCTTC
CDR3: CASSPHPTGEQFF

D: NA
size: NA
length: 11
J: TRBJ2-7
V: TRBV3-1/TRBV3-2
DNA: TGTGCCAGCAGCCAACTCTACGAGCAGTACTTC
CDR3: CASSQLYEQYF

D: NA
size: few
length: 15
J: TRBJ1-2
V: TRBV5-1
DNA: TGCGCCAGCAGTCAGACAGGCGGGTCTAACTATGGCTACACCTTC
CDR3: CASSQTGGSNYGYTF

D: TRBD1
size: NA
length: 15
J: TRBJ1-2
V: TRBV27
DNA: TGTGCCAGCAGTTCGGACAGGGGCTTTAACTATGGCTACACCTTC
CDR3: CASSSDRGFNYGYTF

D: NA
size: NA
length: 15
J: TRBJ1-4
V: TRBV5-8
DNA: TGTGCCAGCAGCCCGAGGTGGTCGTCGAATGAAAAACTGTTTTTT
CDR3: CASSPRWSSNEKLFF

D: NA
size: NA
length: 14
J: TRBJ1-6
V: TRBV19
DNA: TGTGCCACAAAACTGGGGCAGAATAATTCACCCCTCCACTTT
CDR3: CATKLGQNNSPLHF

D: NA
size: NA
length: 13
J: TRBJ1-5
V: TRBV4-2
DNA: TGTGCCAGCAGCCAAGATGAGGGACAGCCCCAGCATTTT
CDR3: CASSQDEGQPQHF

D: NA
size: NA
length: 15
J: TRBJ2-2
V: TRBV5-1
DNA: TGCGCCAGCAGCTTGGACAGGTCGAACACCGGGGAGCTGTTTTTT
CDR3: CASSLDRSNTGELFF

D: NA
size: NA
length: 16
J: TRBJ2-1
V: TRBV2
DNA: TGTGCCAGCAGTCAAGGGGCTTCTGCTTTGTTCCATGAGCAGTTCTTC
CDR3: CASSQGASALFHEQFF

D: NA
size: NA
length: 14
J: TRBJ1-3
V: TRBV2
DNA: TGTGCCAGCAGTGAGGGCAGGGTTGGAAACACCATATATTTT
CDR3: CASSEGRVGNTIYF

D: NA
size: NA
length: 15
J: TRBJ2-5
V: TRBV25-1
DNA: TGTGCCAGCAGTGAAGAGGCCAGGGGTTGGGAGACCCAGTACTTC
CDR3: CASSEEARGWETQYF

D: NA
size: NA
length: 15
J: TRBJ1-2
V: TRBV3-1/TRBV3-2
DNA: TGTGCCAGCAGCCAAGTGCGGCAGGGGAATTTTGGCTACACCTTC
CDR3: CASSQVRQGNFGYTF

D: TRBD1
size: NA
length: 16
J: TRBJ1-2
V: TRBV28
DNA: TGTGCCAGCAGTTCATTCGGACAGGAAGACCTCTATGGCTACACCTTC
CDR3: CASSSFGQEDLYGYTF